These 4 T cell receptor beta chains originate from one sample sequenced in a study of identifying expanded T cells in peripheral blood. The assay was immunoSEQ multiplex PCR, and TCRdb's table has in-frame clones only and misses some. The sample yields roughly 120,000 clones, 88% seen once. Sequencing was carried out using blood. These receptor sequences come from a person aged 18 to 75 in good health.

The CDR3 nucleotides read TGTGCCAGCAACCCGGCGGCTAATGAAAAACTGTTTTTT. It encodes CASNPAANEKLFF. The V and J genes are TRBV19 and TRBJ1-4; D remains unclear. The CDR3 spans 13 residues. Trimming took 9 bases from V and 3 from J, leaving 11 bases between them. Germline values: CDR1 LNHDA, CDR2 SQIVND (reference sequence). Together with reference TRBV19 and TRBJ1-4, the CDR3 gives the full variable domain: DGGITQSPKYLFRKEGQNVTLSCEQNLNHDAMYWYRQDPGQGLRLIYYSQIVNDFQKGDIAEGYSVSREKKESFPLTVTSAQKNPTAFYLCASNPAANEKLFFGSGTQLSVL.

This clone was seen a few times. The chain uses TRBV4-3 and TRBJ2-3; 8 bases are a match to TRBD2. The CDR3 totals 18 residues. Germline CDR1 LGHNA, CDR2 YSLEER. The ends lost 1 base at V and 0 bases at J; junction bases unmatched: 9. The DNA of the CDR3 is TGCGCCAGCAGCCAAGCCGGGAGGGGAGCGGAGAGCACAGATACGCAGTATTTT. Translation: CASSQAGRGAESTDTQYF.

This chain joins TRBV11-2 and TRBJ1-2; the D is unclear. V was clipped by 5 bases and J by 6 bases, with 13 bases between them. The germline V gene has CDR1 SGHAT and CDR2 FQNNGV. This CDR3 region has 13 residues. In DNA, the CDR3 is TGTGCCAGCAGCCCGTCTCTATGGGATGGCTACACCTTC. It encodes CASSPSLWDGYTF.

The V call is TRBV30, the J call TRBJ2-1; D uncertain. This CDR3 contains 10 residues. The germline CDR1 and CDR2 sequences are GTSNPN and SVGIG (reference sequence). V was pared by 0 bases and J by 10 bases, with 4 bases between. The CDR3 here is CAWSVYEQFF. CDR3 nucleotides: TGTGCCTGGAGTGTATACGAGCAGTTCTTC.